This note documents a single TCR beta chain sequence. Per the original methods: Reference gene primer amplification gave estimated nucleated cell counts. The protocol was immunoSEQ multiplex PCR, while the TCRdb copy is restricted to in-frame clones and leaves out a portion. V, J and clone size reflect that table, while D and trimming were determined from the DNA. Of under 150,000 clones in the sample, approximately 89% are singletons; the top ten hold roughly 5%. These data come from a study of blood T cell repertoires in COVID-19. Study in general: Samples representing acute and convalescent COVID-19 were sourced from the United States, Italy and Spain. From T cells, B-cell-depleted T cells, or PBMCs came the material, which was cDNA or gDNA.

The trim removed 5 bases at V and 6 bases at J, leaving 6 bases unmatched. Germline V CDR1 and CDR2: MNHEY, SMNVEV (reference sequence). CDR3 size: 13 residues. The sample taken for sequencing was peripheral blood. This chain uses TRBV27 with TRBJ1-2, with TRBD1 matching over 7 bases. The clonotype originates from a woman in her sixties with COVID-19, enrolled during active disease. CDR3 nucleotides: TGTGCCAGCAGTCCGACAGGGAAGGATGGCTACACCTTC. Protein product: CASSPTGKDGYTF.